The TCR beta chain under discussion was sequenced for a study of cytomegalovirus exposure and HLA in healthy donors. Trimming cost V 5 bases and J 0 bases; bases outside gene matches: 8. CDR3 length equals 19 residues. Germline CDR1 is SGHVS and CDR2 is FNYEAQ. Study-level points and caveats: A later analysis reportedly found that, within productive TCRs, an Asian-associated ancestry cluster had fewer N-insertions than the mean observed across the approximately 700 donors. Trimming of TCR beta V- and J-genes showed a link, identified in a later analysis, to a missense DCLRE1C variant. The authors considered a cluster of highly shared sequence variants likely to be a sequencing artifact. In a later analysis, DRB1 alleles had the most associated TCRs; HLA-C alleles the fewest.

This PCR relied on a set of 60 Vbeta primers and 13 Jbeta primers. The method was immunoSEQ multiplex PCR; TCRdb's version includes in-frame clones alone and lacks a portion of them. The table has roughly 110,000 clones, around 73% seen once. Concerning this clone itself: The antigen remains unidentified.

The source of this sequence is a young man in good health and CMV-seronegative. The chain links TRBV7-6 to TRBJ2-1; 15 nucleotides agree with TRBD2. The material sequenced was PBMCs. Here the CDR3 reads CASSLGTSGRISSYNEQFF. The CDR3 DNA reads as TGTGCCAGCAGCCTTGGGACTAGCGGGAGGATAAGCTCCTACAATGAGCAGTTCTTC. The full variable domain, its missing parts supplied by reference TRBV7-6 and TRBJ2-1, is GAGVSQSPRYKVTKRGQDVALRCDPISGHVSLYWYRQALGQGPEFLTYFNYEAQQDKSGLPNDRFSAERPEGSISTLTIQRTEQRDSAMYRCASSLGTSGRISSYNEQFFGPGTRLTVL.